These T cell receptor beta chains were read from a single sample in a study of Ad26.COV2.S vaccination and SARS-CoV-2 variants. Produced via immunoSEQ multiplex PCR; TCRdb's table is partial and in-frame only. Seen here are about 370,000 clones, around nine tenths observed once, and the top ten hold around 3.4%. Sequences were derived from peripheral blood, sampled in a trial of Ad26.COV2.S vaccine versus placebo. These receptors were obtained from a person aged 18-65 years who received the Ad26.COV2.S COVID-19 vaccine or a placebo. Both conserved end residues are part of each CDR3. The order of the fields is D gene, clone size, V gene, J gene, CDR3 protein, CDR3 DNA. A D gene is named only where the DNA matches it firmly. A row's size may be missing; if present it is once, few, many or a size class.

.	.	TRBV12-5	TRBJ1-5	CASNYDSTGPDQPQHF	TGTGCTAGTAATTACGATTCGACAGGTCCCGATCAGCCCCAGCATTTT
.	.	TRBV24-1	TRBJ1-2	CATSDGSYGYTF	TGTGCCACCAGTGATGGTTCCTATGGCTACACCTTC
TRBD2	.	TRBV15	TRBJ2-2	CATSTSGIYTGELFF	TGTGCCACCTCGACCAGCGGGATTTACACCGGGGAGCTGTTTTTT
.	.	TRBV27	TRBJ2-7	CASSSDGVYYEQYF	TGTGCCAGCAGTAGTGACGGCGTTTACTACGAGCAGTACTTC
TRBD2	.	TRBV10-1	TRBJ2-3	CASSESGAGGDTQYF	TGCGCCAGCAGTGAGTCTGGAGCGGGGGGAGATACGCAGTATTTT
.	.	TRBV6-5	TRBJ2-6	CASSYRFSRANVLTF	TGTGCCAGCAGTTACCGGTTTAGTCGGGCCAACGTCCTGACTTTC
TRBD1	.	TRBV6-6	TRBJ1-1	CASSTTGGGRNTEAFF	TGTGCCAGCAGTACGACAGGAGGGGGCAGAAACACTGAAGCTTTCTTT
.	.	TRBV18	TRBJ2-4	CASSPGPGKNIQYF	TGTGCCAGCTCACCAGGGCCAGGAAAAAACATTCAGTACTTC
.	.	TRBV6-5	TRBJ2-7	CASSYGDRVAYEQYF	TGTGCCAGCAGTTACGGGGACCGCGTAGCTTACGAGCAGTACTTC
.	.	TRBV28	TRBJ1-2	CASSRQYGYTF	TGTGCCAGCAGTCGACAGTATGGCTACACCTTC
.	.	TRBV12-3/TRBV12-4	TRBJ1-3	CASRQGAGNTIYF	TGTGCCAGCAGACAGGGAGCAGGAAACACCATATATTTT
.	.	TRBV10-2	TRBJ2-7	CASSDPPQGYEQYF	TGCGCCAGCAGCGATCCCCCCCAGGGCTACGAGCAGTACTTC
.	.	TRBV6-5	TRBJ1-1	CASAGVDTEAFF	TGTGCCAGCGCAGGAGTAGACACTGAAGCTTTCTTT
.	once	TRBV3-1/TRBV3-2	TRBJ1-1	CASSQSFRGYTEAFF	TGTGCCAGCAGCCAAAGTTTCCGGGGGTACACTGAAGCTTTCTTT
.	.	TRBV12-2	TRBJ1-5	CASRLEQASNQPQHF	TGTGCAAGTCGCTTAGAACAGGCTAGCAATCAGCCCCAGCATTTT
.	.	TRBV6-5	TRBJ2-2	CASKEGGNTGELFF	TGTGCCAGCAAAGAGGGGGGAAACACCGGGGAGCTGTTTTTT
.	.	TRBV6-1	TRBJ2-1	CASSEAGNLYNEQFF	TGTGCCAGCAGTGAAGCCGGCAACTTATACAATGAGCAGTTCTTC
.	.	TRBV10-1	TRBJ1-1	CASSPPGNTEAFF	TGCGCCAGCAGCCCCCCAGGGAACACTGAAGCTTTCTTT
TRBD1	once	TRBV10-3	TRBJ1-1	CAISEGGGTVNTEAFF	TGTGCCATCAGTGAGGGGGGAGGGACAGTCAACACTGAAGCTTTCTTT
TRBD1	.	TRBV6-5	TRBJ1-1	CASSYRDRAEAFF	TGTGCCAGCAGTTATCGGGACAGGGCTGAAGCTTTCTTT
TRBD1	.	TRBV6-5	TRBJ2-7	CASSYGDRNNEQYF	TGTGCCAGCAGTTACGGGGACAGGAACAACGAGCAGTACTTC
.	.	TRBV6-6	TRBJ2-6	CASGGAGANVLTF	TGTGCCAGCGGGGGCGCTGGGGCCAACGTCCTGACTTTC
.	.	TRBV5-1	TRBJ2-7	CASSLEVGINLIAVEQYF	TGCGCCAGCAGCTTGGAGGTGGGGATTAACCTTATAGCGGTGGAGCAGTACTTC
TRBD2	.	TRBV5-1	TRBJ2-7	CASSSGRAGHEQYF	TGCGCCAGCAGCTCGGGGAGGGCGGGCCACGAGCAGTACTTC
.	.	TRBV6-4	TRBJ1-4	CASSEQVNVEKLFF	TGTGCCAGCAGTGAACAGGTAAACGTCGAAAAACTGTTTTTT
TRBD2	.	TRBV5-1	TRBJ2-1	CASSWALAGVSEQFF	TGCGCCAGCAGCTGGGCTCTAGCGGGGGTGAGTGAGCAGTTCTTC
.	.	TRBV11-2	TRBJ2-3	CASSLDSPSANTQYF	TGTGCCAGCAGCTTAGATTCTCCATCGGCGAATACGCAGTATTTT
.	.	TRBV4-1	TRBJ1-2	CASSYTGLGGYTF	TGCGCCAGCAGCTATACAGGGCTGGGTGGCTACACCTTC
TRBD2	.	TRBV4-1	TRBJ2-4	CASSQDRLAGEIQYF	TGCGCCAGCAGCCAAGATCGGCTAGCGGGGGAAATTCAGTACTTC
.	.	TRBV11-2	TRBJ2-3	CASRPGRDTQYF	TGTGCCAGCAGACCGGGTCGGGATACGCAGTATTTT
TRBD1	.	TRBV28	TRBJ1-2	CASSLGTAIYGYTF	TGTGCCAGCAGTCTCGGGACAGCCATCTATGGCTACACCTTC
.	.	TRBV6-5	TRBJ2-7	CASSISDLEQYF	TGTGCCAGCAGCATATCAGATCTGGAGCAGTACTTC
.	once	TRBV25-1	TRBJ2-3	CASRPHGLTDTQYF	TGTGCCAGCAGACCACACGGTCTGACAGATACGCAGTATTTT
.	.	TRBV5-1	TRBJ2-5	CASSLGAGILKETQYF	TGCGCCAGCAGCCTGGGGGCGGGCATTTTAAAAGAGACCCAGTACTTC
.	.	TRBV6-1	TRBJ1-6	CASSVNPREDNSPLHF	TGTGCCAGCAGTGTCAATCCCCGGGAGGATAATTCACCCCTCCACTTT
.	.	TRBV5-6	TRBJ2-3	CASSPWGDISTDTQYF	TGTGCCAGCAGCCCGTGGGGGGACATTAGTACAGATACGCAGTATTTT
.	.	TRBV6-6	TRBJ1-2	CASKDSYNYGYTF	TGTGCCAGCAAAGACAGCTATAACTATGGCTACACCTTC
.	.	TRBV7-8	TRBJ1-6	CASSLNRKNSPLHF	TGTGCCAGCAGCCTAAACAGAAAAAATTCACCCCTCCACTTT
TRBD1	.	TRBV7-2	TRBJ2-5	CASSSGTGGGETQYF	TGTGCCAGCAGCTCCGGGACAGGGGGCGGGGAGACCCAGTACTTC
.	.	TRBV13	TRBJ2-1	CASSLDPLAAEQFF	TGTGCCAGCAGCTTAGATCCACTAGCCGCTGAGCAGTTCTTC
.	.	TRBV9	TRBJ2-2	CASKSQSSSNTGELFF	TGTGCCAGCAAAAGTCAGAGCAGTTCGAACACCGGGGAGCTGTTTTTT
.	.	TRBV27	TRBJ1-2	CASSSTGLTGYTF	TGTGCCAGCAGTTCAACAGGGTTGACTGGCTACACCTTC
TRBD2	.	TRBV3-1/TRBV3-2	TRBJ2-1	CASSPWTSHEQFF	TGTGCCAGCAGCCCGTGGACTAGCCATGAGCAGTTCTTC
TRBD2	.	TRBV4-1	TRBJ2-1	CASSQASGGPGEQFF	TGCGCCAGCAGCCAGGCGTCGGGGGGGCCTGGTGAGCAGTTCTTC
TRBD2	.	TRBV15	TRBJ2-1	CATSRDRIGGSSYNEQFF	TGTGCCACCAGCAGAGATCGGATCGGGGGGAGCTCCTACAATGAGCAGTTCTTC
.	few	TRBV7-2	TRBJ2-2	CASSEDTDTGELFF	TGTGCCAGCAGCGAAGACACCGACACCGGGGAGCTGTTTTTT
.	few	TRBV4-1	TRBJ1-5	CASSFTANNQPQHF	TGCGCCAGCAGCTTTACAGCAAACAATCAGCCCCAGCATTTT
TRBD2	.	TRBV7-2	TRBJ2-1	CASSLIAGVDNEQFF	TGTGCCAGCAGCTTAATTGCGGGGGTTGACAATGAGCAGTTCTTC
.	.	TRBV30	TRBJ2-7	CAWRRTAGYEQYF	TGTGCCTGGAGGAGGACAGCCGGCTACGAGCAGTACTTC
TRBD1	.	TRBV7-7	TRBJ2-2	CASRQGQGAETGELFF	TGTGCCAGTCGACAGGGACAGGGGGCTGAAACCGGGGAGCTGTTTTTT
.	.	TRBV27	TRBJ1-1	CASRQIGRSGEAFF	TGTGCCAGCAGGCAGATAGGTCGGTCGGGAGAAGCTTTCTTT
.	.	TRBV6-2/TRBV6-3	TRBJ1-1	CASSLSRARTEAFF	TGTGCCAGCAGTTTATCGAGGGCGAGGACTGAAGCTTTCTTT
TRBD2	.	TRBV5-1	TRBJ2-1	CASSGRTSGKYEQFF	TGCGCCAGCAGCGGGCGGACTAGCGGCAAGTATGAGCAGTTCTTC
.	.	TRBV2	TRBJ1-6	CASRDSFSPLHF	TGTGCCAGCAGAGACAGCTTTTCACCCCTCCACTTT
TRBD1	.	TRBV28	TRBJ1-1	CASKTAGTGNTEAFF	TGTGCCAGCAAAACTGCCGGGACAGGGAACACTGAAGCTTTCTTT